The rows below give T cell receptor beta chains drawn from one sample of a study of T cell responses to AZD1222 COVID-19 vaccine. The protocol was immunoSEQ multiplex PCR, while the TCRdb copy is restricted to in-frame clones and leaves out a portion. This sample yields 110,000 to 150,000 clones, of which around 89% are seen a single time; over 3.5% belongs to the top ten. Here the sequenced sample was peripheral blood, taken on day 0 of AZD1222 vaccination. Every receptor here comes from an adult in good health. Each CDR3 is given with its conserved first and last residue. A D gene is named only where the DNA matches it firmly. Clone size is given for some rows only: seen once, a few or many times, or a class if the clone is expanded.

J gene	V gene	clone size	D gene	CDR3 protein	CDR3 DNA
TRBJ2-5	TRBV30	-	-	CAWDMGQETQYF	TGTGCCTGGGACATGGGGCAAGAGACCCAGTACTTC
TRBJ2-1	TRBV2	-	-	CASSRTGGSYNEQFF	TGTGCCAGCAGCAGAACAGGAGGGTCCTACAATGAGCAGTTCTTC
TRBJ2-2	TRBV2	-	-	CASSDRENTGELFF	TGTGCCAGCAGTGACAGGGAGAACACCGGGGAGCTGTTTTTT
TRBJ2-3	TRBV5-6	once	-	CASSPPRVADTQYF	TGTGCCAGCAGCCCCCCCCGGGTCGCAGATACGCAGTATTTT
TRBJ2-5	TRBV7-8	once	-	CASRVRGAVETQYF	TGTGCCAGCAGGGTTCGGGGGGCCGTCGAGACCCAGTACTTC
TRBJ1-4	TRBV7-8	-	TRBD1	CASSSRTGFWEKLFF	TGTGCCAGCAGCTCCAGGACAGGCTTTTGGGAAAAACTGTTTTTT
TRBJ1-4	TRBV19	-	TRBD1	CASSMPWDRGEKLFF	TGTGCCAGTAGTATGCCTTGGGACAGGGGTGAAAAACTGTTTTTT
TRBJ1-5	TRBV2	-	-	CASSDEGHSNQPQHF	TGTGCCAGCAGTGATGAGGGGCATAGCAATCAGCCCCAGCATTTT
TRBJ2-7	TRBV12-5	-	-	CASGFPGREQYF	TGTGCTAGTGGTTTTCCAGGGAGGGAGCAGTACTTC
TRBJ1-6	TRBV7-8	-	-	CASSLAGRNSPLHF	TGTGCCAGCAGCTTAGCGGGGCGAAATTCACCCCTCCACTTT
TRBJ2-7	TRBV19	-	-	CASRSGTRHYEQYF	TGTGCCAGTCGCTCAGGGACACGCCACTACGAGCAGTACTTC
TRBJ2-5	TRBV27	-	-	CASSPNPGLTYQETQYF	TGTGCCAGCAGTCCCAATCCGGGACTGACGTACCAAGAGACCCAGTACTTC
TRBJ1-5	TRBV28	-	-	CASITQGFRGHSNQPQHF	TGTGCCAGCATTACCCAGGGGTTCCGGGGGCATAGCAATCAGCCCCAGCATTTT
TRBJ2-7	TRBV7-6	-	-	CASSRKTGQGAGEQYF	TGTGCCAGCAGCCGCAAGACGGGACAAGGCGCGGGGGAGCAGTACTTC
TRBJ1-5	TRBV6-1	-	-	CASSEVSPSNQPQHF	TGTGCCAGCAGTGAGGTCAGCCCAAGCAATCAGCCCCAGCATTTT
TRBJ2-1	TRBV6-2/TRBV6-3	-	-	CASSLSHFRGASPYNEQFF	TGTGCCAGCAGTTTATCCCACTTCCGGGGGGCCTCCCCTTACAATGAGCAGTTCTTC